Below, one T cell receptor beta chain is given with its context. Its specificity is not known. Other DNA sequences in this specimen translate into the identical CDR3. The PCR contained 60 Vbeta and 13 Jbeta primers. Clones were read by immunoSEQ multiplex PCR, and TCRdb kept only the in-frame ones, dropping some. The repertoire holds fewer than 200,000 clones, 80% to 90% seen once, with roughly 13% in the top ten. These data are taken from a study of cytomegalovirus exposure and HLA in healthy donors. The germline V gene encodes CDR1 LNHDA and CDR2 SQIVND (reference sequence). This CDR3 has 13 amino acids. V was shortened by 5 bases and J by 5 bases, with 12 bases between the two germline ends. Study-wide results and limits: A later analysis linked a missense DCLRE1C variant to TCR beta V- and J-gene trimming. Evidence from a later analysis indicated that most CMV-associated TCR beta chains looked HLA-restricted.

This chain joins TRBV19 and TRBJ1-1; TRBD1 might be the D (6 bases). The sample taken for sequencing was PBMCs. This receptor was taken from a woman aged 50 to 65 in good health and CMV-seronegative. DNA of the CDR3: TGTGCCAGTAGTCAACAGGGCGGGACTGAAGCTTTCTTT. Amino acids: CASSQQGGTEAFF. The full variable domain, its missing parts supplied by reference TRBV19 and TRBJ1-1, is DGGITQSPKYLFRKEGQNVTLSCEQNLNHDAMYWYRQDPGQGLRLIYYSQIVNDFQKGDIAEGYSVSREKKESFPLTVTSAQKNPTAFYLCASSQQGGTEAFFGQGTRLTVV.